This entry is about one TCR beta chain. Its antigen remains unidentified. The entry originates in a study of Ad26.COV2.S vaccination and SARS-CoV-2 variants. The study's findings and limits: With respect to non-spike TCR breadth, vaccine and placebo recipients were similar.

The data were produced by immunoSEQ multiplex PCR, yet TCRdb's version contains in-frame clones alone and is incomplete. Of roughly 350,000 clones listed, around 86% are singletons. V was clipped by 3 bases and J by 2 bases, with 11 bases between them. The CDR3 is made up of 14 amino acids. Germline V gene sequence: CDR1 DFQATT, CDR2 SNEGSKA (reference sequence). Described treatment: approximately 18 received Ad26.COV2.S at low or high dose, single or two shots; about five received placebo; per-sample allocation not given. The samples were gathered on day 63 after the first injection of vaccine or placebo.

This TCR came from a person aged 18-65 years who received the Ad26.COV2.S COVID-19 vaccine or a placebo. The specimen was peripheral blood, collected in a trial of Ad26.COV2.S vaccine versus placebo. The rearrangement links TRBV20-1 to TRBJ1-5; D gene uncertain. Here the CDR3 DNA reads TGCAGTGCTAGTTCAGGAGCGGGCAATCAGCCCCAGCATTTT. This translates into CSASSGAGNQPQHF.